This T cell receptor (beta chain) was observed in a study of regulatory T cells in long-lasting Graves disease. Study context: Antithyroid drug exposure in newly diagnosed Graves' patients had lasted under 3 months.

Specified time point: newly diagnosed GD, antithyroid drugs for less than 3 months. PBMCs were the source of the RNA used for TCR sequencing. It was American Thyroid Association guidelines that determined Graves' disease diagnosis. This clonotype was counted a few times. Both iRepertoire HTBI primers and Arm-PCR of CDR3 regions were used to build the TCR beta libraries. As handled by the study authors: Gene usage covered some 66 TRBV and 13 to 15 TRBJ segments. TCRdb redid the calling of the multiplex PCR reads with MiXCR, one entry per CDR3 protein. Here the V and J calls rest on TCRdb's processing, not on the authors' analysis. The data hold around 500,000 distinct CDR3 sequences, with approximately 16% observed a single time. V was shortened by 2 bases and J by 1 base, with 12 bases between the two germline ends. CDR3 length: 16 residues. This sample also belongs to another study, concerning T cells in Graves' hyperthyroidism and ophthalmopathy. That study reports: Clonotypes that were expanded in thyroid above 0.001 mostly appeared in blood too.

The source is a woman aged 35-60 years with Graves disease. Source: peripheral blood mononuclear cells (PBMCs), taken at new diagnosis, from a patient treated with antithyroid drugs. V gene TRBV12-3 or TRBV12-4 combines with J gene TRBJ1-5, with a weak D call TRBD1 (6 bases). The CDR3 loop is CASSLNGGLSNQPQHF. CDR3 nucleotide sequence: TGTGCCAGCAGTTTAAACGGGGGGCTCAGCAATCAGCCCCAGCATTTT.